The present TCR beta chain was sequenced within a study of beta chain features in type 1 diabetes. Points from the study as a whole: For type 1 diabetes patients, VDJ junctions showed fewer insertions and more deletions. Within patients, naive, central memory and Treg TCRB repertoires seemed more similar than within healthy donors.

On this clone itself: Its cognate antigen is unknown.

The V gene lost 6 bases and the J gene lost 1 base, with 13 bases spanning the gap. CDR3 length: 14 amino acids. Germline lookup yields CDR1 LNHDA and CDR2 SQIVND (reference sequence). Reverse transcription of all isolated RNA meant that expressed TCRB transcripts were sequenced. The protocol was immunoSEQ multiplex PCR, while the TCRdb copy is restricted to in-frame clones and leaves out a portion. The sample holds about 150,000 clones; roughly 11% are singletons and the top ten take 2% to 2.5%. Sequencing was done on a sample of central memory CD4+ T cells from blood. The chain joins TRBV19 to TRBJ2-7; possibly TRBD1 for D (6 bases). This sequence originates from a man between 18 and 35 years old in good health. CDR3 region: CASRRDIISYEQYF. DNA of the CDR3: TGTGCCAGTAGAAGGGACATAATTTCCTACGAGCAGTACTTC.